Each of the 30 T cell receptor beta chains below was sequenced from the same sample in a study of T cells in Graves' hyperthyroidism and ophthalmopathy. The CDR3 regions of TCR beta were amplified from RNA transcripts. HTBI primers drove first-round RT-PCR of the TCR CDR3. MiXCR was run by TCRdb on the multiplex PCR reads, yielding one entry per CDR3 protein. Found here are a few hundred thousand distinct CDR3 sequences, roughly 13% of them singletons; the top ten hold about 5%. Sequenced: blood. The receptors come from a woman aged 18-30 years with Graves' hyperthyroidism.

This clonotype has a count of ten or more. The V gene is TRBV3-1, the J gene TRBJ1-1; no firm D call. The CDR3 extends over 14 amino acids. Germline V CDR1 and CDR2: LGHDT, YNNKEL (reference sequence). V lost 2 bases and J 11 bases, leaving 18 bases between the germline ends. The CDR3 DNA reads TGTGCCAGCAGCCAATCGTCTGGGGAGTTGGCTGCTTTCTTT. Its translation: CASSQSSGELAAFF.

This clonotype occurred many times. This chain links TRBV29-1 with TRBJ2-1; D might be TRBD1 (5 bases). This CDR3 has 14 amino acids. The V end was cut by 4 bases, the J end by 5 bases, with 15 bases between. The V gene's germline CDR1 is SQVTM and CDR2 ANQGSEA. The CDR3 bases are TGCAGCGTTGGGACAAATGGGGCCAACAATGAGCAGTTCTTC. Its translation: CSVGTNGANNEQFF.

This clonotype was recorded at least ten times. The chain carries TRBV5-1 and TRBJ1-1; a weak D match, TRBD1 (5 bases). Germline V lookup: CDR1 SGHRS, CDR2 YFSETQ. V was shortened by 0 bases and J by 0 bases, with 9 bases between the two germline ends. The length of the CDR3 is 15 residues. CDR3 protein: CASSLGGLMNTEAFF. CDR3 nucleotide sequence: TGCGCCAGCAGCTTGGGGGGACTTATGAACACTGAAGCTTTCTTT.

The chain uses TRBV6-2 or TRBV6-3 and TRBJ2-2, with a weak D call TRBD2 (5 bases). The germline V gene encodes CDR1 MNHEY and CDR2 SVGEGT. V lost 1 base, J lost 5 bases, and 8 bases lay in between. The CDR3 consists of 14 residues. The CDR3 coding sequence is TGTGCCAGCAGTTACTTCCGGGGTACCGGGGAGCTGTTTTTT. It translates to CASSYFRGTGELFF.

The rearrangement joins TRBV2 to TRBJ2-7; 7 nucleotides align to TRBD1. J lost 0 bases, V lost 6 bases, and 5 bases had no gene match. This CDR3 region has 14 residues. Germline V gives CDR1 SNHLY, CDR2 FYNNEI. This CDR3 reads CASSKQGSSYEQYF. In nucleotides, the CDR3 is TGTGCCAGCAGCAAACAGGGGAGCTCCTACGAGCAGTACTTC.

The chain combines TRBV20-1 with TRBJ2-7; 8 bases align to TRBD2. Germline V CDR1 and CDR2: DFQATT, SNEGSKA (reference sequence). With 3 bases clipped from V and 0 bases from J, the junction kept 7 bases outside the gene matches. The CDR3 runs 15 residues. This CDR3 is CSASPSSGSSYEQYF. As DNA, the CDR3 is TGCAGTGCTAGCCCCTCCAGCGGGAGCTCCTACGAGCAGTACTTC.

This clonotype came up a few times. It may be a read error: a sequence one base away is much more abundant. The V call is TRBV2, the J call TRBJ2-1, with TRBD1 as a possible D gene (5 bases). This CDR3 is 15 amino acids long. Germline loops: CDR1 SNHLY, CDR2 FYNNEI. Trimming shortened V by 3 bases and J by 6 bases, and 15 bases separated the two germline ends. As DNA, the CDR3 is TGTGCCAGCAGTGAGGGGCAGGGTTATGTCAATGAGCAGTTCTTC. Protein sequence: CASSEGQGYVNEQFF.

Many counts were recorded for this clonotype. The chain uses TRBV5-1 and TRBJ2-7; D is perhaps TRBD1 or TRBD2 (5 bases each). With 5 bases removed from V and 2 bases from J, the gap between germline ends came to 17 bases. This CDR3 is 15 amino acids long. Germline V gene lookup returns CDR1 SGHRS and CDR2 YFSETQ. DNA for the CDR3: TGCGCCAGCAGGTCCGGGGCAGCCTCCACCTACGAGCAGTACTTC. Its protein product is CASRSGAASTYEQYF.

For this clonotype: It may be a read error: a sequence one base away is much more abundant. The rearrangement joins TRBV6-5 to TRBJ2-1, with D uncertain. V was trimmed by 2 bases and J by 10 bases, leaving 9 bases between them. Germline V gene sequence: CDR1 MNHEY, CDR2 SVGAGI. This CDR3 has 12 residues. CDR3 region: CASSYVPHEQFF. DNA of the CDR3: TGTGCCAGCAGTTACGTCCCCCACGAGCAGTTCTTC.

In its sample, this clonotype was seen many times. The J gene is TRBJ2-7, the V gene TRBV6-1; D is unclear. The V and J ends lost 1 base and 3 bases respectively, with 10 bases between them. The CDR3 sequence is 14 residues long. Germline V gene data show CDR1 as MNHNS and CDR2 as SASEGT. CDR3 sequence: CASSEEYGNYEQYF. CDR3 DNA: TGTGCCAGCAGTGAAGAGTACGGTAACTACGAGCAGTACTTC.

This clonotype was found many times. The chain recombines TRBV5-1 with TRBJ2-1; TRBD2 matches at 12 bases. The CDR3 runs to 16 residues. Germline CDR1 SGHRS, CDR2 YFSETQ. After removal of 2 bases from V and 8 bases from J, the junction contained 8 bases not matched to a gene. The CDR3 DNA sequence: TGCGCCAGCAGCTTTTTGACTAGCGGGAGTGGGCATGAGCAGTTCTTC. Its protein product is CASSFLTSGSGHEQFF.

This clonotype was counted a few times. This sequence joins TRBV27 and TRBJ2-2, with D unresolved. V was clipped by 2 bases and J by 2 bases, with 9 bases between them. Germline CDR1 reads MNHEY; CDR2 reads SMNVEV (reference sequence). CDR3 length equals 15 residues. CDR3 DNA sequence: TGTGCCAGCAGTTTAGAGTATCTAAACACCGGGGAGCTGTTTTTT. The encoded protein is CASSLEYLNTGELFF.

The rearrangement uses TRBV28 and TRBJ2-5, with D possibly matching TRBD2 (6 bases). Germline CDR1 reads MDHEN; CDR2 reads SYDVKM. The length of the CDR3 is 13 residues. Trimming removed 3 bases from V and 3 bases from J, with 8 bases in between. CDR3 protein: CASSFPGEETQYF. The CDR3 DNA follows: TGTGCCAGCAGTTTTCCGGGAGAAGAGACCCAGTACTTC. Full variable domain (outside the CDR3, taken from reference TRBV28 and TRBJ2-5): DVKVTQSSRYLVKRTGEKVFLECVQDMDHENMFWYRQDPGLGLRLIYFSYDVKMKEKGDIPEGYSVSREKKERFSLILESASTNQTSMYLCASSFPGEETQYFGPGTRLLVL.

The chain recombines TRBV30 with TRBJ2-3; 10 bases match TRBD1. This CDR3 comprises 14 residues. Losses at the gene ends were 6 bases for V and 4 bases for J; bases not matched to a gene: 7. Germline values: CDR1 GTSNPN, CDR2 SVGIG (reference sequence). This chain's CDR3 is CACSGTGAADTQYF. CDR3 nucleotide sequence: TGTGCCTGTTCCGGGACAGGGGCAGCAGATACGCAGTATTTT.

The rearrangement links TRBV14 to TRBJ2-7; D tentatively fits TRBD1 or TRBD2 (6 bases each). The V gene's germline CDR1 is SGHDN and CDR2 FVKESK. The CDR3 covers 15 residues. The ends were cut back, 1 base at V and 3 bases at J, with 13 bases in the middle. Here the CDR3 reads CASSQASGGLYEQYF. DNA for the CDR3: TGTGCCAGCAGCCAAGCCTCCGGGGGCCTCTACGAGCAGTACTTC.

This chain joins TRBV5-1 and TRBJ2-7; 7 positions agree with TRBD2. V was pared by 1 base and J by 7 bases, with 17 bases of the junction left unmatched. This CDR3 region has 17 residues. Germline loops: CDR1 SGHRS, CDR2 YFSETQ. The DNA for the CDR3 is TGCGCCAGCAGCTTGTTCCCAAAGCGGGAAGGGTACGATGAGCAGTACTTC. Translation gives CASSLFPKREGYDEQYF.

This sequence joins TRBV7-9 and TRBJ2-1; TRBD2 aligns across 9 bases. The CDR3 runs to 17 residues. J lost 4 bases, V lost 4 bases, and 11 bases had no gene match. Looked up from germline, CDR1 is SEHNR and CDR2 is FQNEAQ (reference sequence). The DNA of the CDR3 is TGTGCCAGCAGCTGGATCTTAGCGGGAGCCATATACAATGAGCAGTTCTTC. It yields the protein CASSWILAGAIYNEQFF. The whole variable domain, remainder taken from reference TRBV7-9 and TRBJ2-1, is DTGVSQNPRHKITKRGQNVTFRCDPISEHNRLYWYRQTLGQGPEFLTYFQNEAQLEKSRLLSDRFSAERPKGSFSTLEIQRTEQGDSAMYLCASSWILAGAIYNEQFFGPGTRLTVL.

This clonotype showed up just a few times. The J gene is TRBJ2-5, the V gene TRBV15; 11 nucleotides line up with TRBD2. The CDR3 length is 17 residues. V dropped 1 base and J dropped 3; count of bases not matched to a gene: 7. Germline V lookup: CDR1 LNHNV, CDR2 YYDKDF (reference sequence). The CDR3 sequence: CATSRGGGTSGKETQYF. CDR3 in DNA: TGTGCCACCAGCAGAGGTGGTGGGACTAGCGGAAAAGAGACCCAGTACTTC. The entire variable domain, with the rest obtained from reference TRBV15 and TRBJ2-5, is as follows: DAMVIQNPRYQVTQFGKPVTLSCSQTLNHNVMYWYQQKSSQAPKLLFHYYDKDFNNEADTPDNFQSRRPNTSFCFLDIRSPGLGDTAMYLCATSRGGGTSGKETQYFGPGTRLLVL.

This clonotype has a count of ten or more. The chain combines TRBV7-2 with TRBJ2-7; 10 nucleotides line up with TRBD1. CDR1 is SGHTA, CDR2 FQGNSA, per germline. The CDR3 consists of 14 residues. V was clipped by 5 bases and J by 4 bases; unmatched bases: 5. DNA for the CDR3: TGTGCCAGCAGCACACGACAGGGGGCTTACGAGCAGTACTTC. Translated: CASSTRQGAYEQYF.

The chain is built from TRBV6-1 and TRBJ2-5; no reliable D call. The V and J ends lost 6 bases and 0 bases respectively, with 8 bases between them. The germline V gene encodes CDR1 MNHNS and CDR2 SASEGT. The CDR3 covers 13 residues. The CDR3 DNA follows: TGTGCCAGCAGAGATTTGTACCAAGAGACCCAGTACTTC. Protein product: CASRDLYQETQYF.

There are many counts of this clonotype. The CDR3 DNA sequence: TGTGCCGGCCAAAGGGGGGACTATGGCTACACCTTC. Encoded protein: CAGQRGDYGYTF. This rearrangement joins TRBV19 to TRBJ1-2; perhaps TRBD1 as D (6 bases). The CDR3 consists of 12 residues. The V gene's germline CDR1 is LNHDA and CDR2 SQIVND (reference sequence). The germline V and J ends were trimmed by 11 bases and 3 bases, with 13 bases remaining between them.

This chain links TRBV10-1 with TRBJ2-2, with TRBD2 matching over 8 bases. Germline CDR1 reads WNHNN; CDR2 reads SYGVQD (reference sequence). The CDR3 is 17 residues long. Losses at the gene ends were 2 bases for V and 2 bases for J; bases not matched to a gene: 7. For the CDR3, the DNA is TGCGCCAGCAGTGAGAAGGGAGGACTAGCTAACACCGGGGAGCTGTTTTTT. It is translated as CASSEKGGLANTGELFF.

The chain couples TRBV5-4 to TRBJ1-2, with no clear D. There are 13 residues in the CDR3. V was trimmed by 0 bases and J by 3 bases, leaving 6 bases between them. Germline V gene sequence: CDR1 SGHNT, CDR2 YYREEE (reference sequence). CDR3: CASSLADDYGYTF. In nucleotides, the CDR3 is TGTGCCAGCAGCTTGGCTGACGACTATGGCTACACCTTC.

This clonotype was detected only a few times. J is TRBJ2-3 and V is TRBV5-5; D possibly corresponds to TRBD1 (6 bases). Looked up from germline, CDR1 is SGHKS and CDR2 is YYEKEE (reference sequence). V was clipped by 4 bases and J by 2 bases, with 14 bases between them. The CDR3 extends over 15 amino acids. The CDR3 loop is CASSHRTADTDTQYF. The DNA of the CDR3 is TGTGCCAGCAGCCATCGGACAGCTGACACAGATACGCAGTATTTT.

This sequence joins TRBV28 and TRBJ1-2; 10 bases match TRBD1. The CDR3 covers 15 residues. The germline gives CDR1 MDHEN, CDR2 SYDVKM. The junction had 15 bases not matched to a gene; V was cut back by 10 bases and J by 7 bases. The CDR3 loop reads CATENPGQGTAGYTF. The CDR3 region has the DNA TGTGCCACCGAAAATCCGGGACAGGGGACCGCTGGCTACACCTTC.

The chain employs TRBV20-1 and TRBJ2-1, with D possibly called TRBD1 or TRBD2 (5 bases each). V lost 4 bases to trimming and J lost 2 bases, with 12 bases between them. This CDR3 contains 14 residues. Germline lookup yields CDR1 DFQATT and CDR2 SNEGSKA (reference sequence). The CDR3 spells CSATGTATYNEQFF. The CDR3 region has the DNA TGCAGTGCTACCGGGACGGCGACCTACAATGAGCAGTTCTTC.

This clonotype was picked up a small number of times. The chain is built from TRBV6-2 or TRBV6-3 and TRBJ2-6; D perhaps matches TRBD1 (6 bases). This CDR3 is built from 17 residues. CDR1 is MNHEY and CDR2 is SVGEGT in the germline V gene. The V end was cut by 2 bases, the J end by 4 bases, with 15 bases between. The CDR3 bases are TGTGCCAGCAGTTACAGGACAGATCTCCTCGGGGCCAACGTCCTGACTTTC. It specifies CASSYRTDLLGANVLTF.

This clonotype appeared many times. The chain employs TRBV30 and TRBJ2-3; D not resolved. CDR1 and CDR2 (germline): GTSNPN, SVGIG (reference sequence). The CDR3 extends over 11 amino acids. Trimming shortened V by 2 bases and J by 13 bases, and 13 bases separated the two germline ends. The DNA for the CDR3 is TGTGCCTGGAGTCGCCCTACGGTGGAGTATTTT. Residues: CAWSRPTVEYF.

The chain recombines TRBV14 with TRBJ1-1; D gene ambiguous. V was cut by 3 bases and J by 6 bases, with 11 bases left in between. CDR3 length: 13 amino acids. Germline lookup yields CDR1 SGHDN and CDR2 FVKESK. CDR3 sequence: CASSQGRSPEAFF. The CDR3 nucleotides are TGTGCCAGCAGCCAGGGCAGGTCCCCTGAAGCTTTCTTT.

This clonotype was picked up a small number of times. The J gene is TRBJ2-3, the V gene TRBV15; 10 bases fit TRBD2. The CDR3 is made up of 16 amino acids. The ends lost 3 bases at V and 3 bases at J; junction bases unmatched: 6. Per the germline V gene, CDR1 is LNHNV and CDR2 is YYDKDF (reference sequence). The CDR3 loop is CATSSGLLAGTDTQYF. The CDR3 nucleotides read TGTGCCACCAGCAGCGGTCTACTAGCGGGAACAGATACGCAGTATTTT.